This T cell receptor beta chain was captured in a study of vaccination effects on CD4 cells after COVID-19 (dated by TCRdb to 2021 to 2024). As for the study more broadly: Each participant got two doses of an mRNA SARS-CoV-2 vaccine, either BNT162b2 or mRNA-1273. Pre-vaccine samples from a couple of convalescent patients were drawn 16 days and one week before the first dose, 142 and 148 days after COVID-19 diagnosis. In both COVID-19 convalescent patients and infection-naive vaccine recipients, the study compared SARS-CoV-2 spike-specific CD4+ TCR repertoires from before mRNA vaccination with those from after it. A total of 10 COVID-19 convalescent patients and a few SARS-CoV-2-naive healthy vaccine recipients were included in the full study. The Oncomine TCR Beta short-read assay on an Illumina iSeq 100 was used to sequence cultures from other donors in the study. What the authors observed across the whole study: Only a small number of convalescent patients were included, and no early post-infection timepoints were available, which limited the study. For convalescent patients, new clones induced by the vaccine made up most of the post-vaccine spike-reactive repertoire, and these new clones were largely distinct from the clones induced by infection. Clones induced by infection and clones induced by vaccination both contracted markedly at late timepoints after vaccination, which fits with T cell responses waning over time.

V was cut back by 1 base and J by 7 bases, leaving a gap of 20 bases between them. Measured from the cysteine to the phenylalanine, the CDR3 is 16 residues long. CDR3 DNA is the only sequence kept; it has 48 bases, read in frame from the first base. The germline V gene (reference sequence) sets CDR1 to LGHDT and CDR2 to YNNKEL. In the ViraFEST assay, PBMC were stimulated with viral peptide pools, and TCR sequencing was then used to find antigen-specific CD4+ T cell clonotypes based on their expansion. After around eleven days of culture, CD4+ T cells were isolated with the EasySep CD4+ T cell isolation kit. PCR-confirmed SARS-CoV-2 infection had occurred in convalescent patients between March and December 2020, before the Alpha, Beta and Delta variants emerged in the United States. A few million PBMC per well were cultured with about 9 ug/ml peptides in IMDM containing about 5% human AB serum, approximately 10 IU/ml IL-2 and gentamicin. Half of the culture medium was replaced with fresh IL-2-containing medium on days 3 and 7. Unless noted otherwise, every peptide stimulation condition was grown in triplicate wells. PBMC were separated from whole blood using Ficoll-Paque Plus gradient centrifugation and were then either cryopreserved at -140C or used fresh. The overlapping peptide pools covered the spike proteins of SARS-CoV-2 as well as those of the common cold coronaviruses HCoV-NL63, HCoV-OC43 and HCoV-229E. Genomic DNA was extracted from cultured CD4+ T cells with the QIAamp micro DNA kit.

About this clone itself: This clone's antigen is unknown. Base-call qualities are not available, and no considerably larger clone is one nucleotide away.

Preparation of the library involved the immunoSEQ multiplex PCR assay. DNA from the cultured, isolated CD4+ T cells was subjected to TCR beta CDR3 sequencing. Regarding the original processing steps: The analysis removed non-productive TCR sequences, trimmed reads to the CDR3 region, and retained only CDR3s that were 7 or more amino acids long. Antigen-specific clonotypes were identified using the MANAFEST web app by comparison of expansion in peptide wells against reference cultures. To be called positive, a clone needed expansion at FDR<0.05 compared with the reference and with all other wells, an odds ratio greater than 5, and a frequency greater than 0.1% in two replicate wells. A clonotype was defined as cross-reactive if the clonotype was significantly expanded both in SARS-CoV-2 spike wells and in at least one common cold coronavirus spike condition. CDR3 similarity was assessed by Levenshtein distance using the stringdist R package, and unrooted trees were constructed with ape in R 3.6.1. TCRdb stores this immuneACCESS table with in-frame sequences only. Part of the clones is absent; in the studies checked, under half of the shortfall reflects unresolved V genes, and no reason is known for the rest. V and J calls plus clone size are reproduced from that table; the DNA served to infer D and trimming. The sample records 20,000 to 30,000 clones, about 76% of which are singletons. Around 21% of the sample is taken by the ten largest.

This TCR was sampled from a human donor who had a prior SARS-CoV-2 infection. Sequencing was performed on CD4+ T cells from PBMCs cultured with HCoV-NL63 spike peptides, taken before COVID-19 vaccination. The cell subset or site label corresponds to: HCoV-NL63 spike overlapping peptide pool stimulation. The chain is made from TRBV3-1 (or the pseudogene TRBV3-2) and TRBJ2-7; the D gene cannot be resolved reliably. The DNA reads TGTGCCAGCAGCCAAGTTCCGCTACGTCCCCCCGGGGAGCAGTACTTC. This is translated as CASSQVPLRPPGEQYF.